This TCR beta chain was sequenced during a study of blood T cell repertoires in COVID-19. Study summary: Two negative PCRs, clearance, or symptom resolution characterized the recovered Cohort 3 donors. Italy, Spain and the United States were the sources of the convalescent and acute COVID-19 samples.

Original data processing: The assay estimated nucleated cells by amplifying reference gene primers. The table came from immunoSEQ multiplex PCR; TCRdb's copy has only in-frame clones and leaves some out. V and J calls and clone size are given by that table; D and trimming were obtained from the DNA. The table lists about 210,000 clones, 85% to 90% of them singletons. The TCR originated in a woman in her 40s in a cohort exposed to, infected with or recovered from COVID-19 (not recorded which). The sample consisted of PBMCs or T cells enriched from blood (not recorded which).

CDR3 sequence: CAWSLSYEQYF. DNA of the CDR3: TGTGCCTGGAGTTTATCCTACGAGCAGTACTTC. The chain uses TRBV30 and TRBJ2-7; D gene uncertain. CDR1 is GTSNPN and CDR2 is SVGIG in the germline V gene (reference sequence). CDR3 length: 11 amino acids. The V end was cut by 2 bases, the J end by 1 base, with 3 bases between.